This T cell receptor beta chain is from a study of blood T cell repertoires in COVID-19. At the level of the study: The United States, Italy and Spain provided the acute and convalescent COVID-19 samples. In each case, the material was cDNA or gDNA derived from T cells, B-cell-depleted T cells, or PBMCs.

This CDR3 has 18 amino acids. Trimming cost V 1 base and J 10 bases; bases outside gene matches: 17. Germline V gene lookup returns CDR1 KGHSH and CDR2 LQKENI. Enrolled through a virtual design, the participants were between roughly 18 and 100 years of age and came from 24 US areas. TCRdb keeps only in-frame clones here, not all; method: immunoSEQ multiplex PCR. The sample lists about 290,000 clones, around 86% seen once, with around 1.7% in the top ten. The sequenced material came from PBMCs or T cells enriched from blood (not recorded which). V is TRBV18 and J is TRBJ1-1; 11 positions match TRBD1. The source is a woman aged 40 to 49 who had recovered from COVID-19. The DNA of the CDR3 is TGTGCCAGCTCACCACTCCCTTACGTAGGACAGGGGGCTTCGGGAGCTTTCTTT. Its protein is CASSPLPYVGQGASGAFF.